The 8 T cell receptor beta chains reported below all come from one sample, sequenced in a study of blood T cell repertoires in COVID-19. Profiling relied on immunoSEQ multiplex PCR, and the TCRdb table lists in-frame clones only, not all of them. The repertoire includes about 100,000 clones, about 77% of them detected once, and about 15% sits in the top ten. The sequenced material came from peripheral blood. The receptors here all came from a human donor in a cohort sampled during active COVID-19.

The chain carries TRBV28 and TRBJ1-5, with D perhaps matching TRBD1 (6 bases). V was trimmed by 7 bases and J by 1 base, leaving 14 bases between them. Germline loops: CDR1 MDHEN, CDR2 SYDVKM. CDR3 length: 15 amino acids. CDR3 sequence (DNA): TGTGCCAGCACCCTAGGGGGGGCAAGCAATCAGCCCCAGCATTTT. Protein sequence: CASTLGGASNQPQHF.

J is TRBJ2-1 and V is TRBV24-1; D is unresolved. The V end lost 3 bases, the J end lost 5 bases, and 13 bases lay between the germline ends. The CDR3 extends over 15 amino acids. Germline V gene data show CDR1 as KGHDR and CDR2 as SFDVKD. The CDR3 loop is CATSDATKMDNEQFF. In DNA, the CDR3 is TGTGCCACCAGTGATGCTACCAAAATGGACAATGAGCAGTTCTTC.

This clone was observed at least ten times. The chain's CDR3 is CASSPGRGDEQYF. The DNA for the CDR3 is TGCGCCAGCAGCCCGGGGAGGGGGGACGAGCAGTACTTC. This rearrangement joins TRBV4-1 to TRBJ2-7; D is possibly TRBD2 (7 bases). Between the trimmed V and J ends, which lost 4 bases and 5 bases, there was a span of 12 bases. CDR1 is MGHRA, CDR2 YSYEKL, per germline. The CDR3 is 13 amino acids.

This chain links TRBV5-1 with TRBJ2-5, with TRBD2 matching over 8 bases. Per the germline V gene, CDR1 is SGHRS and CDR2 is YFSETQ. V trimming: 0 bases; J trimming: 2 bases; junction bases outside the gene matches: 6. The CDR3 covers 16 residues. The CDR3 protein is CASSLAATSEQETQYF. The CDR3 DNA reads as TGCGCCAGCAGCTTGGCCGCGACTAGCGAACAAGAGACCCAGTACTTC.

V is TRBV25-1 and J is TRBJ2-1; the match to TRBD1 covers 7 bases. Trimming cost V 5 bases and J 4 bases; bases outside gene matches: 8. The CDR3 sequence is 15 residues long. Germline CDR1 is MGHDK and CDR2 is SYGVNS. The CDR3 bases are TGTGCCAGCAGTTCAGCCGGGACAGTATACAATGAGCAGTTCTTC. This codes for CASSSAGTVYNEQFF. The entire variable domain, with the rest obtained from reference TRBV25-1 and TRBJ2-1, is as follows: EADIYQTPRYLVIGTGKKITLECSQTMGHDKMYWYQQDPGMELHLIHYSYGVNSTEKGDLSSESTVSRIRTEHFPLTLESARPSHTSQYLCASSSAGTVYNEQFFGPGTRLTVL.

This chain joins TRBV18 and TRBJ2-1; 10 bases agree with TRBD2. J gave up 4 bases and V 4 bases, and 7 bases lay outside the gene matches. The CDR3 is 16 residues long. CDR1 KGHSH and CDR2 LQKENI come from the germline V gene. The CDR3, as DNA: TGTGCCAGCTCACTCCGGACTAGCGGAGATTACAATGAGCAGTTCTTC. It encodes CASSLRTSGDYNEQFF.

As concerns this clone: The CDR3 ends on some other residue instead of the conserved phenylalanine or tryptophan, so this is likely a read error. Because the CDR3's place on the DNA is in doubt, the DNA is left out and the CDR3 is given as listed by TCRdb. The chain is built from TRBV28 and TRBJ2-3; the D call TRBD2 from the table was never checked on the DNA. With termini counted, the CDR3 has 9 amino acids. CDR1 MDHEN and CDR2 SYDVKM come from the germline V gene. The CDR3 loop is CASRTRANL.

V is TRBV29-1 and J is TRBJ2-1; 11 bases agree with TRBD1. CDR1 is SQVTM and CDR2 is ANQGSEA in the germline V gene. This CDR3 is built from 14 residues. Trimming cost V 2 bases and J 10 bases; bases outside gene matches: 7. The CDR3 loop is CSVERDRGGTEQFF. DNA for the CDR3: TGCAGCGTTGAAAGGGACAGGGGGGGAACGGAGCAGTTCTTC.